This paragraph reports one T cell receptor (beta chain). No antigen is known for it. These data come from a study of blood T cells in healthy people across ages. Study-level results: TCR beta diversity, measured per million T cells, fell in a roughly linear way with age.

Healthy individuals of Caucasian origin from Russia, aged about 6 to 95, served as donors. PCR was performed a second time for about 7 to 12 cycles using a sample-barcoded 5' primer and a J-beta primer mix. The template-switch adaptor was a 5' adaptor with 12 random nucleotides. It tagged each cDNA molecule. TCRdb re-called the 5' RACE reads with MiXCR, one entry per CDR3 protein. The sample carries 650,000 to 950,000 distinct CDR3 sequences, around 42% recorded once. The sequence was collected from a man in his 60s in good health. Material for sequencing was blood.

CDR3 amino acids: CASSRATGSYNEQFF. CDR3 DNA: TGTGCCAGCAGCCGAGCGACAGGCTCCTACAATGAGCAGTTCTTC. V usage is TRBV14 and J usage is TRBJ2-1, with D possibly matching TRBD1 (6 bases). The CDR3 spans 15 residues. Trimming cost V 4 bases and J 0 bases, with 10 bases left between them. Looked up from germline, CDR1 is SGHDN and CDR2 is FVKESK. The full variable domain, its missing parts supplied by reference TRBV14 and TRBJ2-1, is EAGVTQFPSHSVIEKGQTVTLRCDPISGHDNLYWYRRVMGKEIKFLLHFVKESKQDESGMPNNRFLAERTGGTYSTLKVQPAELEDSGVYFCASSRATGSYNEQFFGPGTRLTVL.